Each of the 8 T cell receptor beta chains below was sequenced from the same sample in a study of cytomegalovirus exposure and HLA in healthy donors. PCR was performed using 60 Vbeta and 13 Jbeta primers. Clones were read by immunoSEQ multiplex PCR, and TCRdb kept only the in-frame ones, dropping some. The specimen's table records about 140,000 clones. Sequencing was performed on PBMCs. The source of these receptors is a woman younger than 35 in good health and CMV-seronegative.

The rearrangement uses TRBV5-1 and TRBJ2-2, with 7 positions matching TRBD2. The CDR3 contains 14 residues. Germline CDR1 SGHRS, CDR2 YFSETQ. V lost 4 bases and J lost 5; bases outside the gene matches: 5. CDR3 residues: CASSPISGTGELFF. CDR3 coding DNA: TGCGCCAGCAGCCCCATTAGCGGGACCGGGGAGCTGTTTTTT.

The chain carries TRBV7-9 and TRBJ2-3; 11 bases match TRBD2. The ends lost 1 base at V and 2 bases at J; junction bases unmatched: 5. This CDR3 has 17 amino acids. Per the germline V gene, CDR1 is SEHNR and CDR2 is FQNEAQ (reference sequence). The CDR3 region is CASSLDLAGGSTDTQYF. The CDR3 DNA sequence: TGTGCCAGCAGCTTAGACCTAGCGGGAGGTTCCACAGATACGCAGTATTTT.

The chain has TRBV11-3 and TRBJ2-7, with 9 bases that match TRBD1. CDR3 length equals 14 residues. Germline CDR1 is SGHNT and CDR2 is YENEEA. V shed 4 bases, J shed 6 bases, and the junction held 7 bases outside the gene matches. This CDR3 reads CASSSPGQGSEQYF. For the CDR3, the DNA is TGTGCCAGCAGCTCCCCGGGACAGGGATCCGAGCAGTACTTC.

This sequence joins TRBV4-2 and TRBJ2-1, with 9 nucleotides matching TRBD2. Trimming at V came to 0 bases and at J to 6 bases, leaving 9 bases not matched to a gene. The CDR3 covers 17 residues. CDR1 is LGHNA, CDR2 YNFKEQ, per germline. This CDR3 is CASSQDPGREGPNEQFF. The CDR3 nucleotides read TGTGCCAGCAGCCAAGATCCGGGGCGGGAGGGCCCCAATGAGCAGTTCTTC.

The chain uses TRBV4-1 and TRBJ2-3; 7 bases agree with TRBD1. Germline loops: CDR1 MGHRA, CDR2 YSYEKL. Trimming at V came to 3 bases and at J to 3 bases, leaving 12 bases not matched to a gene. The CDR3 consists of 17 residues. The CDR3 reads CASSHYHDRAQTDTQYF. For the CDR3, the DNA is TGCGCCAGCAGCCATTATCATGACAGGGCTCAGACAGATACGCAGTATTTT.

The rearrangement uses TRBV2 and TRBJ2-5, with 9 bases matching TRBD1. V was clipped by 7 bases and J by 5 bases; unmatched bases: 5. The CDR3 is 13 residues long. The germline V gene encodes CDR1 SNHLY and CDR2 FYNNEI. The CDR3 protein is CASIAGTGETQYF. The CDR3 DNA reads TGTGCCAGCATTGCCGGGACAGGGGAGACCCAGTACTTC.

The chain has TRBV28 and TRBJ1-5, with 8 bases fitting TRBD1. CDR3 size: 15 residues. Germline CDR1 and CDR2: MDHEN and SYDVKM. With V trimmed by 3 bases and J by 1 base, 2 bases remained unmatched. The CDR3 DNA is TGTGCCAGCAGTTTGACAGGGGTGAGCAATCAGCCCCAGCATTTT. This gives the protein CASSLTGVSNQPQHF.

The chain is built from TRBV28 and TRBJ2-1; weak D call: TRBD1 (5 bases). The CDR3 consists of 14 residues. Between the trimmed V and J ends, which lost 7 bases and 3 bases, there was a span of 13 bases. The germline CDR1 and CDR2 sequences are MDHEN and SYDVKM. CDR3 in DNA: TGTGCCAGCAAGCCCCAAGGGGTCTACAATGAGCAGTTCTTC. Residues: CASKPQGVYNEQFF.